The 16 T cell receptor beta chains below all came from one sample that was sequenced in a study of cytomegalovirus exposure and HLA in healthy donors. Primers for the PCR totalled 60 Vbeta and 13 Jbeta. Only in-frame clones appear in the TCRdb table, and some are missing; sequencing was by immunoSEQ multiplex PCR. The table lists approximately 97,000 clones, over 80% of them singletons. Sequenced: PBMCs. The receptors shown here come from a man aged 35 to 55 in good health and CMV-seronegative.

The chain employs TRBV11-1 and TRBJ2-5, with TRBD1 matching over 9 bases. The CDR3 spans 15 residues. Per the germline V gene, CDR1 is SGHAT and CDR2 is FQDESV (reference sequence). V lost 4 bases and J lost 2; bases outside the gene matches: 5. DNA for the CDR3: TGTGCCAGCAGCTCGACAGGGGGTAGACAAGAGACCCAGTACTTC. It yields the protein CASSSTGGRQETQYF. The whole variable domain, filled in from reference TRBV11-1 and TRBJ2-5, reads EAEVAQSPRYKITEKSQAVAFWCDPISGHATLYWYRQILGQGPELLVQFQDESVVDDSQLPKDRFSAERLKGVDSTLKIQPAELGDSAMYLCASSSTGGRQETQYFGPGTRLLVL.

This clone was seen only a few times. The CDR3 nucleotides read TGTGCCAGCAGCCAAGAGTTCCAGGGGACACTCTCCTACGAGCAGTACTTC. It is translated as CASSQEFQGTLSYEQYF. This sequence joins TRBV4-2 and TRBJ2-7, with D possibly being TRBD1 (6 bases). Germline CDR1 LGHNA, CDR2 YNFKEQ. With 0 bases removed from V and 0 bases from J, the gap between germline ends came to 15 bases. The CDR3 totals 17 residues.

V is TRBV10-3 and J is TRBJ2-2, with D perhaps matching TRBD2 (6 bases). Trimming pared 6 bases from V and 2 bases from J, leaving 7 bases between. CDR3 length: 13 amino acids. The V gene's germline CDR1 is ENHRY and CDR2 SYGVKD. CDR3 sequence (DNA): TGTGCCATCAGGGGGGGTAACACCGGGGAGCTGTTTTTT. This gives the protein CAIRGGNTGELFF.

This clone was recorded only once. The chain combines TRBV28 with TRBJ2-3; D might be TRBD1 (6 bases). CDR3 length: 15 amino acids. V gave up 6 bases and J gave up 3 bases, with 16 bases separating them. In germline, CDR1 is MDHEN, CDR2 SYDVKM. The CDR3: CASSPPGGWTDTQYF. The DNA for the CDR3 is TGTGCCAGCAGCCCCCCTGGGGGCTGGACAGATACGCAGTATTTT.

This clone was observed a few times. Mismatch with germline at one junction end may stem from a read error. The rearrangement links TRBV7-7 to TRBJ1-3; 9 nucleotides match TRBD1. CDR1 is SSHAT, CDR2 FNYEAQ, per germline (reference sequence). The CDR3 runs to 15 residues. CDR3: CASSTGGEAGNTIYF. The CDR3 region has the DNA TGTGCTAGCAGTACAGGGGGCGAAGCGGGAAACACCATATATTTT.

The CDR3 region is CASSLNQGRTDTQYF. The CDR3 DNA follows: TGTGCCAGCAGCTTGAACCAGGGCCGCACAGATACGCAGTATTTT. The chain links TRBV5-4 to TRBJ2-3; TRBD1 is a possible D gene (5 bases). CDR1 is SGHNT and CDR2 is YYREEE in the germline V gene (reference sequence). With 1 base removed from V and 1 base from J, the gap between germline ends came to 10 bases. The CDR3 has 15 residues.

Turning to this clone: The sample has other DNA sequences that encode this CDR3 too. The chain combines TRBV9 with TRBJ2-1; possibly TRBD2 for D (6 bases). This CDR3 contains 15 residues. Trimming took off 0 bases at V and 4 bases at J, with 11 bases between the two ends. Germline CDR1 reads SGDLS; CDR2 reads YYNGEE. CDR3 nucleotides: TGTGCCAGCAGCGTAGCGGAGGGAACGTACAATGAGCAGTTCTTC. The encoded protein is CASSVAEGTYNEQFF.

This clone was detected a few times. The V and J genes are TRBV9 and TRBJ1-3; 10 positions match TRBD1. With V trimmed by 3 bases and J by 0 bases, 15 bases remained unmatched. This CDR3 comprises 20 residues. Germline V lookup: CDR1 SGDLS, CDR2 YYNGEE. This chain's CDR3 is CASSAPGTGEIDGSGNTIYF. CDR3 nucleotide sequence: TGTGCCAGCAGCGCCCCCGGGACAGGGGAGATAGATGGCTCTGGAAACACCATATATTTT.

V usage is TRBV10-2 and J usage is TRBJ1-2; TRBD1 might be the D (5 bases). Per germline, CDR1 WSHSY and CDR2 SAAADI. The CDR3 has 15 amino acids. V was clipped by 7 bases and J by 3 bases, with 18 bases between them. The CDR3 region has the DNA TGCGCCAGCAAACAGGAAAGGGCAACAGACTATGGCTACACCTTC. Translated, it gives CASKQERATDYGYTF.

This chain connects TRBV11-3 to TRBJ1-1; D gene uncertain. This CDR3 is built from 13 residues. Germline CDR1 is SGHNT and CDR2 is YENEEA. The V end lost 5 bases, the J end lost 3 bases, and 10 bases lay between the germline ends. This CDR3 reads CASSQGSDTEAFF. DNA for the CDR3: TGTGCCAGCAGCCAAGGGAGTGACACTGAAGCTTTCTTT.

The rearrangement joins TRBV5-6 to TRBJ2-3; 7 nucleotides match TRBD1. V shed 1 base, J shed 2 bases, and the junction held 4 bases outside the gene matches. Germline loops: CDR1 SGHDT, CDR2 YYEEEE. The CDR3 runs to 15 residues. The chain's CDR3 is CASSLTRGITDTQYF. The CDR3 region has the DNA TGTGCCAGCAGCTTGACCAGGGGGATCACAGATACGCAGTATTTT.

The rearrangement links TRBV9 to TRBJ2-5; 8 bases match TRBD2. Looked up from germline, CDR1 is SGDLS and CDR2 is YYNGEE. This CDR3 is 16 amino acids long. V lost 4 bases, J lost 4 bases, and 12 bases stayed unmatched. The CDR3 bases are TGTGCCAGCAGCCGGGGGTCCAGCGGGGGAGGAGAGACCCAGTACTTC. Protein sequence: CASSRGSSGGGETQYF. The entire variable domain, with the rest obtained from reference TRBV9 and TRBJ2-5, is as follows: DSGVTQTPKHLITATGQRVTLRCSPRSGDLSVYWYQQSLDQGLQFLIQYYNGEERAKGNILERFSAQQFPDLHSELNLSSLELGDSALYFCASSRGSSGGGETQYFGPGTRLLVL.

The chain uses TRBV7-2 and TRBJ2-7; TRBD2 matches 13 bases. This CDR3 region has 18 residues. The ends lost 1 base at V and 2 bases at J; junction bases unmatched: 8. Germline CDR1 SGHTA, CDR2 FQGNSA. The chain's CDR3 is CASSLVGRTSGGTYEQYF. The DNA for the CDR3 is TGTGCCAGCAGCTTAGTCGGAAGGACTAGCGGGGGCACCTACGAGCAGTACTTC. The full variable domain, rest sourced from reference TRBV7-2 and TRBJ2-7, is GAGVSQSPSNKVTEKGKDVELRCDPISGHTALYWYRQSLGQGLEFLIYFQGNSAPDKSGLPSDRFSAERTGGSVSTLTIQRTQQEDSAVYLCASSLVGRTSGGTYEQYFGPGTRLTVT.

Concerning this clone itself: One junction end disagrees with the germline gene, perhaps due to a read error. Other DNA sequences in this specimen translate into the identical CDR3. The chain joins TRBV12-5 to TRBJ1-1, with TRBD1 as a possible D gene (5 bases). Germline V gives CDR1 LGHNT, CDR2 FRNRAP. The CDR3 is made up of 14 amino acids. CDR3 in amino acids: CASGLGQMNTEAFF. DNA for the CDR3: TGTGCTAGTGGTTTGGGACAGATGAACACTGAGGCTTTCTTT.

The chain recombines TRBV10-3 with TRBJ1-1, with D possibly being TRBD1 (5 bases). Deletions cut 9 bases from V and 0 bases from J, with 11 bases between. Germline CDR1 is ENHRY and CDR2 is SYGVKD. CDR3 length equals 13 residues. CDR3 sequence reads: CAMRGSLNTEAFF. The CDR3 DNA reads TGTGCCATGCGGGGGTCCCTGAACACTGAAGCTTTCTTT.

About this clone itself: This sample also contains other DNA sequences that code for the same CDR3. CDR3 nucleotides: TGTGCCAGCAGCTTAGCGGGGGGAACCTACGAGCAGTACTTC. It is translated as CASSLAGGTYEQYF. The chain is built from TRBV7-2 and TRBJ2-7; D might be TRBD2 (6 bases). Germline loops: CDR1 SGHTA, CDR2 FQGNSA. This CDR3 has 14 amino acids. The V end was cut by 0 bases, the J end by 2 bases, with 8 bases between.